The sequence of this TCR beta chain was determined in a study of CD8+ T cells in alopecia areata. Study-level points and caveats: Higher clonality and more expanded CD8+ clones appeared in lesional than normal scalp.

Sequencing templates came from extracted RNA that was reverse transcribed into cDNA. The data were produced by immunoSEQ multiplex PCR, yet TCRdb's version contains in-frame clones alone and is incomplete. The sample holds over 250,000 clones, roughly 60% seen once. Trimming pared 4 bases from V and 0 bases from J, leaving 16 bases between. This CDR3 has 17 amino acids. Per germline, CDR1 GTSNPN and CDR2 SVGIG (reference sequence). Treatment reported: oral pan-JAK inhibitor, 5-10 mg twice daily. Sorted out of PBMCs were CD4+ T cells and CD8+ T cells. As for this clone: Its antigen is still unknown.

The chain combines TRBV30 with TRBJ2-6, with D perhaps matching TRBD2 (5 bases). Source: CD4+ T cells sorted from blood, taken at week 52, from a patient treated with tofacitinib. This clonotype was sampled from a human donor with alopecia areata. CDR3 protein: CAWTSGSVTSGANVLTF. The CDR3, as DNA: TGTGCCTGGACCAGCGGCAGCGTTACCTCTGGGGCCAACGTCCTGACTTTC.